The T cell receptor (beta chain) under discussion was sequenced for a study of T cell responses to AZD1222 COVID-19 vaccine. Looking at the study overall: Samples with a second dose at about 4 or about 12 weeks were pooled together. Study-wide results and caveats: Donors were largely white British and mainly female; clonal diversity was possibly underestimated. Every sample of the repertoires postdated the peak T cell response.

Remarks on this clone: Its matching antigen is unknown.

Produced via immunoSEQ multiplex PCR; TCRdb's table is partial and in-frame only. The sample holds around 160,000 clones, approximately 90% seen once. The clonotype comes from an adult in good health. Sequencing used peripheral blood, obtained on day 0 of AZD1222 vaccination.

The CDR3 nucleotides are TGTGCCAGCAGCTTAGAAGGCGGTCCGGGACTAGTGACCCAGTACTTC. It encodes CASSLEGGPGLVTQYF. The genes are TRBV11-2 and TRBJ2-5, with 8 bases lining up with TRBD2. There are 16 residues in the CDR3. The V gene's germline CDR1 is SGHAT and CDR2 FQNNGV. The V gene end was trimmed by 0 bases and the J gene end by 7 bases; junction bases not matched to a gene: 10.